A selection of T cell receptor beta chains follows, all from one sample in a study of shared clonotypes between healthy human individuals. The repertoire was sequenced with immunoSEQ multiplex PCR; TCRdb's copy has only in-frame clones and lacks some. The table shows a few million clones, with 93% occurring only once. Sample: naive CD4+ T cells from PBMCs. These receptors all come from a man aged 18 to 29 in good health. Some clones in this sample may be carry-over from other donors' samples. CDR3s include the opening cysteine and the closing phenylalanine or tryptophan. A D gene is named only where the DNA matches it firmly.

V: TRBV28; J: TRBJ1-1; D: TRBD1; CDR3: CASRRYQGVPTEAFF; DNA: TGTGCCAGCAGACGATATCAGGGGGTACCAACGGAAGCTTTCTTT
V: TRBV7-3; J: TRBJ1-1; D: -; CDR3: CASSLVSGGGGEAFF; DNA: TGTGCCAGCAGCTTAGTATCGGGGGGCGGCGGCGAAGCTTTCTTT
V: TRBV28; J: TRBJ2-7; D: -; CDR3: CASSSSGITYEQYF; DNA: TGTGCCAGCAGTTCATCAGGGATCACCTACGAGCAGTACTTC
V: TRBV5-1; J: TRBJ2-2; D: -; CDR3: CASSLFREGPGELFF; DNA: TGCGCCAGCAGCTTGTTTAGGGAAGGTCCCGGGGAGCTGTTTTTT
V: TRBV28; J: TRBJ1-2; D: -; CDR3: CASSGASGELFYGYTF; DNA: TGTGCCAGCAGCGGAGCGAGTGGGGAGTTATTCTATGGCTACACCTTC
V: TRBV9; J: TRBJ1-2; D: -; CDR3: CASSAGVRGTANYGYTF; DNA: TGTGCCAGCAGCGCAGGGGTCAGGGGTACAGCTAACTATGGCTACACCTTC
V: TRBV29-1; J: TRBJ2-3; D: TRBD2; CDR3: CSGTGAGGGTDTQYF; DNA: TGCAGCGGCACGGGGGCGGGAGGGGGTACAGATACGCAGTATTTT
V: TRBV29-1; J: TRBJ1-2; D: TRBD1; CDR3: CSVAGGQGDYGYTF; DNA: TGCAGCGTGGCCGGTGGACAGGGAGACTATGGCTACACCTTC
V: TRBV9; J: TRBJ2-5; D: TRBD2; CDR3: CASSPQTGLAGGETQYF; DNA: TGTGCCAGCAGCCCTCAGACGGGACTAGCGGGAGGCGAGACCCAGTACTTC
V: TRBV5-1; J: TRBJ1-5; D: -; CDR3: CASSLGDRSNQPQHF; DNA: TGCGCCAGCAGCTTGGGAGACCGTAGCAATCAGCCCCAGCATTTT
V: TRBV28; J: TRBJ1-2; D: TRBD1; CDR3: CASSSAGGAYGYTF; DNA: TGTGCCAGCAGTTCTGCAGGGGGCGCCTATGGCTACACCTTC
V: TRBV20-1; J: TRBJ1-1; D: -; CDR3: CSAPINTEAFF; DNA: TGCAGTGCGCCCATAAACACTGAAGCTTTCTTT
V: TRBV7-9; J: TRBJ1-3; D: -; CDR3: CASSRTGNTIYF; DNA: TGTGCCAGCAGCAGGACAGGAAACACCATATATTTT
V: TRBV7-8; J: TRBJ1-2; D: -; CDR3: CASSPRSGARYGYTF; DNA: TGTGCCAGCAGTCCTCGGTCGGGGGCCCGCTATGGCTACACCTTC
V: TRBV6-1; J: TRBJ2-7; D: TRBD1; CDR3: CASSEQDRTSYEQYF; DNA: TGTGCCAGCAGTGAACAGGACAGGACCTCCTACGAGCAGTACTTC
V: TRBV27; J: TRBJ1-5; D: -; CDR3: CASCAQGGQPQHF; DNA: TGTGCCAGCTGCGCACAGGGAGGCCAGCCCCAGCATTTT
V: TRBV4-1; J: TRBJ1-4; D: TRBD1; CDR3: CASSQRLGQVDEKLFF; DNA: TGCGCCAGCAGCCAGCGATTAGGACAGGTGGATGAAAAACTGTTTTTT
V: TRBV5-1; J: TRBJ2-7; D: TRBD2; CDR3: CASSGGTSGSPRYEQYF; DNA: TGCGCCAGCAGCGGAGGGACTAGCGGGAGCCCGAGGTACGAGCAGTACTTC
V: TRBV28; J: TRBJ1-1; D: -; CDR3: CASSWVRGSTEAFF; DNA: TGTGCCAGCAGTTGGGTAAGGGGATCCACTGAAGCTTTCTTT
V: TRBV7-3; J: TRBJ2-1; D: -; CDR3: CASSLDRHEQFF; DNA: TGTGCCAGCAGCTTAGACAGACATGAGCAGTTCTTC